These 21 T cell receptor beta chains share one sample of origin, sequenced in a study of cytomegalovirus exposure and HLA in healthy donors. PCR was performed using 60 Vbeta and 13 Jbeta primers. Clones were read by immunoSEQ multiplex PCR, and TCRdb kept only the in-frame ones, dropping some. The sample holds just over 65,000 clones, roughly 77% seen once. Sequencing was carried out using PBMCs. The receptors derive from a human donor in good health.

V is TRBV4-1 and J is TRBJ2-7; 8 nucleotides match TRBD1. Germline CDR1 and CDR2: MGHRA and YSYEKL. The CDR3 has 15 residues. The V and J ends lost 4 bases and 0 bases, in that order; junction bases with no gene match: 5. The CDR3 loop reads CASSPGQATSYEQYF. As DNA, the CDR3 is TGCGCCAGCAGCCCGGGACAGGCGACCTCCTACGAGCAGTACTTC.

The rearrangement links TRBV19 to TRBJ1-5, with D maybe TRBD1 (5 bases). CDR3 size: 15 residues. The germline gives CDR1 LNHDA, CDR2 SQIVND (reference sequence). Trimming left V 5 bases short and J 4 bases short, with 15 bases between. CDR3 protein: CASSAGGTLNQPQHF. The CDR3 nucleotides are TGTGCCAGTAGTGCCGGCGGGACGCTGAATCAGCCCCAGCATTTT.

The chain uses TRBV5-4 and TRBJ1-4; D not resolved. Germline V lookup: CDR1 SGHNT, CDR2 YYREEE (reference sequence). Trimming took off 4 bases at V and 6 bases at J, with 13 bases between the two ends. The CDR3 is 14 amino acids. CDR3 coding DNA: TGTGCCAGCAGCCCCCCCGGGAATGATGAAAAACTGTTTTTT. As protein: CASSPPGNDEKLFF.

This clone was seen only once. This rearrangement joins TRBV29-1 to TRBJ1-2, with 7 positions matching TRBD1. The germline V gene has CDR1 SQVTM and CDR2 ANQGSEA. The CDR3 runs 12 residues. The J segment lost 6 bases and the V segment lost 6 bases, leaving 7 bases of the junction unmatched. CDR3 nucleotides: TGCAGCGTATCCGGGACAGAAGATGGCTACACCTTC. Its translation is CSVSGTEDGYTF. The full variable domain, rest sourced from reference TRBV29-1 and TRBJ1-2, is SAVISQKPSRDICQRGTSLTIQCQVDSQVTMMFWYRQQPGQSLTLIATANQGSEATYESGFVIDKFPISRPNLTFSTLTVSNMSPEDSSIYLCSVSGTEDGYTFGSGTRLTVV.

The chain couples TRBV11-2 to TRBJ1-4, with 8 nucleotides matching TRBD1. V shed 5 bases, J shed 4 bases, and the junction held 6 bases outside the gene matches. The CDR3 is 15 residues long. In germline, CDR1 is SGHAT, CDR2 FQNNGV. CDR3 protein: CASSVRTGLNEKLFF. CDR3 DNA sequence: TGTGCCAGCAGCGTAAGGACAGGGCTTAATGAAAAACTGTTTTTT.

V usage is TRBV5-1 and J usage is TRBJ2-1; 12 bases are shared with TRBD1. Unmatched junction bases numbered 15, after V lost 4 bases and J lost 7 bases. Looked up from germline, CDR1 is SGHRS and CDR2 is YFSETQ. The CDR3 length is 18 residues. The CDR3 here is CASSDQPTGQGAQNEQFF. DNA of the CDR3: TGCGCCAGCAGCGACCAACCTACGGGACAGGGGGCTCAGAATGAGCAGTTCTTC. Full variable domain (missing parts from reference TRBV5-1 and TRBJ2-1): KAGVTQTPRYLIKTRGQQVTLSCSPISGHRSVSWYQQTPGQGLQFLFEYFSETQRNKGNFPGRFSGRQFSNSRSEMNVSTLELGDSALYLCASSDQPTGQGAQNEQFFGPGTRLTVL.

The chain has TRBV5-6 and TRBJ2-5; tentative D call: TRBD2 (5 bases). CDR3 length: 15 amino acids. CDR1 is SGHDT, CDR2 YYEEEE, per germline. Between the trimmed V and J ends, which lost 5 bases and 0 bases, there was a span of 14 bases. The CDR3 coding sequence is TGTGCCAGCAGTCGAGGGCCCCGGTACCAAGAGACCCAGTACTTC. It yields the protein CASSRGPRYQETQYF.

The chain couples TRBV7-2 to TRBJ1-5; possibly TRBD1 for D (6 bases). Germline V gene sequence: CDR1 SGHTA, CDR2 FQGNSA. V was shortened by 0 bases and J by 0 bases, with 6 bases between the two germline ends. The CDR3 is 15 amino acids. CDR3 sequence reads: CASSLAQGSNQPQHF. The CDR3 DNA is TGTGCCAGCAGCTTAGCACAGGGTAGCAATCAGCCCCAGCATTTT.

This chain uses TRBV2 with TRBJ2-3, with 13 bases matching TRBD2. Germline CDR1 and CDR2: SNHLY and FYNNEI. The CDR3 spans 16 residues. The V gene end was trimmed by 5 bases and the J gene end by 2 bases; junction bases not matched to a gene: 4. The CDR3 DNA reads as TGTGCCAGCAGTCGACTAGCGGGGGGTACCACAGATACGCAGTATTTT. Encoded protein: CASSRLAGGTTDTQYF.

The chain couples TRBV5-1 to TRBJ1-6; 8 positions match TRBD1. CDR3 length: 15 amino acids. V gave up 3 bases and J gave up 6 bases; unmatched junction bases: 5. From germline, CDR1 is SGHRS and CDR2 YFSETQ. In DNA, the CDR3 is TGCGCCAGCAGCTCGACAGGGGAAAGTAATTCACCCCTCCACTTT. Amino acids: CASSSTGESNSPLHF.

Within the sample, this clone is medium-sized. This sequence joins TRBV6-5 and TRBJ1-2; 8 bases align to TRBD1. Germline loops: CDR1 MNHEY, CDR2 SVGAGI. This CDR3 has 14 amino acids. After removal of 2 bases from V and 4 bases from J, the junction contained 3 bases not matched to a gene. The CDR3, as DNA: TGTGCCAGCAGTTACGGACAGGGTCTCTATGGCTACACCTTC. It codes for CASSYGQGLYGYTF.

V usage is TRBV10-3 and J usage is TRBJ1-5, with D perhaps TRBD1 (6 bases). The CDR3 consists of 14 residues. CDR1 and CDR2 from the germline V gene are ENHRY and SYGVKD. V was pared by 0 bases and J by 6 bases, with 9 bases between. CDR3 nucleotides: TGTGCCATCAGTGAGTCCAGGGGTAGTCAGCCCCAGCATTTT. Its protein product is CAISESRGSQPQHF.

In nucleotides, the CDR3 is TGTGCCAGCAGCCGGACTACAGATACGCAGTATTTT. Amino acid sequence: CASSRTTDTQYF. The rearrangement uses TRBV5-4 and TRBJ2-3, with D possibly TRBD2 on 5 matching bases. Per the germline V gene, CDR1 is SGHNT and CDR2 is YYREEE (reference sequence). The CDR3 spans 12 residues. Trimming removed 4 bases from V and 3 bases from J, with 6 bases in between.

The chain has TRBV29-1 and TRBJ2-7; perhaps TRBD2 as D (5 bases). This CDR3 has 12 amino acids. V gave up 4 bases and J gave up 5 bases, with 12 bases separating them. CDR1 is SQVTM and CDR2 is ANQGSEA in the germline V gene. CDR3 sequence (DNA): TGCAGCGTTGCCCGGGATTACAACGAGCAGTACTTC. Translated, it gives CSVARDYNEQYF.

V and J are TRBV7-8 and TRBJ1-5; 8 bases map to TRBD1. The CDR3 contains 16 residues. V lost 3 bases and J lost 3; bases outside the gene matches: 7. In germline, CDR1 is SGHVS, CDR2 FQNEAQ. In DNA, the CDR3 is TGTGCCAGCAGCTTCTGGGCGGGACAGGACAATCAGCCCCAGCATTTT. Translated, it gives CASSFWAGQDNQPQHF.

The gene calls are TRBV27 and TRBJ2-2; 10 nucleotides match TRBD2. Looked up from germline, CDR1 is MNHEY and CDR2 is SMNVEV (reference sequence). The CDR3 loop spans 17 amino acids. V shed 5 bases and J 6 bases; nucleotides not matched to a gene: 12. In DNA form, the CDR3 reads TGTGCCAGCAGTACCTCCAGAAAAGCGGGGGGGCCCGGGGAGCTGTTTTTT. Translation gives CASSTSRKAGGPGELFF.

The J gene is TRBJ2-3, the V gene TRBV9; TRBD2 might be the D (6 bases). Between the trimmed V and J ends, which lost 0 bases and 4 bases, there was a span of 12 bases. This CDR3 has 15 residues. Germline V gene sequence: CDR1 SGDLS, CDR2 YYNGEE. CDR3 bases: TGTGCCAGCAGCGTAGACGGGACTCGTGCAGATACGCAGTATTTT. Translated: CASSVDGTRADTQYF. Using reference TRBV9 and TRBJ2-3 for the parts outside the CDR3, the full variable domain is DSGVTQTPKHLITATGQRVTLRCSPRSGDLSVYWYQQSLDQGLQFLIQYYNGEERAKGNILERFSAQQFPDLHSELNLSSLELGDSALYFCASSVDGTRADTQYFGPGTRLTVL.

The chain carries TRBV7-2 and TRBJ2-3; D remains ambiguous. V shed 5 bases and J shed 0 bases, with 9 bases lying between them. The CDR3 sequence is 14 residues long. CDR1 is SGHTA, CDR2 FQGNSA, per germline. The CDR3, as DNA: TGTGCCAGCAGCGCCACGACTAGCACAGATACGCAGTATTTT. Translated: CASSATTSTDTQYF.

This clone was observed once. Its ends do not fully match the called genes, so a read error is possible. The same CDR3 can be traced to other DNA sequences in this sample. This chain uses TRBV5-6 with TRBJ2-7, with a tentative D call TRBD1 (6 bases). CDR1 and CDR2 (germline): SGHDT, YYEEEE. The CDR3 contains 14 residues. The CDR3, as DNA: TGCGCCAGCAGCTTTCCGGGACACGACTACGAGCAGTACTTC. It specifies CASSFPGHDYEQYF.

The CDR3 here is CASSAQQGRETQYF. CDR3 DNA sequence: TGTGCCAGCAGTGCCCAACAGGGCCGGGAGACCCAGTACTTC. The V gene is TRBV2, the J gene TRBJ2-5, with a tentative D call TRBD1 (6 bases). In germline, CDR1 is SNHLY, CDR2 FYNNEI. The ends were cut back, 4 bases at V and 5 bases at J, with 14 bases in the middle. This CDR3 spans 14 amino acids.

There are a few counts of this clone. This chain links TRBV6-1 with TRBJ1-2, with 8 bases lining up with TRBD1. This CDR3 is 15 amino acids long. Germline V CDR1 and CDR2: MNHNS, SASEGT. V lost 4 bases to trimming and J lost 4 bases; unmatched junction nucleotides: 8. The CDR3 DNA sequence: TGTGCCAGCAGTGCCCAATCCGACAGGGGCTATGGCTACACCTTC. Residues: CASSAQSDRGYGYTF.